This is a list of T cell receptor beta chains from one sample in a study of cytomegalovirus exposure and HLA in healthy donors. Libraries were prepared by immunoSEQ multiplex PCR; TCRdb keeps only in-frame clonotypes and omits some of them. The data hold around 300,000 clones, with about 90% observed a single time. Sequencing was performed on PBMCs. The receptors derive from a woman aged 18-35 years in good health and CMV-seronegative. CDR3s include the opening cysteine and the closing phenylalanine or tryptophan. Fields, in order: D gene, clone size, J gene, V gene, CDR3 protein, CDR3 DNA. D genes are given only for firm matches. Clone size, where shown, is once, few, many, or a class for clones that have expanded.

D gene: NA
clone size: NA
J gene: TRBJ2-1
V gene: TRBV5-4
CDR3 protein: CASSLGGLVYEQFF
CDR3 DNA: TGTGCCAGCAGCTTGGGGGGGCTGGTGTATGAGCAGTTCTTC

D gene: NA
clone size: few
J gene: TRBJ1-6
V gene: TRBV6-1
CDR3 protein: CASTRTSEGSPLHF
CDR3 DNA: TGTGCCAGCACCAGGACGTCCGAGGGCTCACCCCTCCACTTT

D gene: TRBD2
clone size: NA
J gene: TRBJ2-3
V gene: TRBV7-9
CDR3 protein: CASSLDSGGIGAKDTQYF
CDR3 DNA: TGTGCCAGCAGCTTAGATAGCGGGGGTATCGGGGCCAAAGATACGCAGTATTTT

D gene: TRBD1
clone size: NA
J gene: TRBJ2-5
V gene: TRBV11-2
CDR3 protein: CASSLRGPGSYQETQYF
CDR3 DNA: TGTGCCAGCAGCTTAAGGGGGCCCGGTTCGTACCAAGAGACCCAGTACTTC

D gene: TRBD1
clone size: NA
J gene: TRBJ1-1
V gene: TRBV5-1
CDR3 protein: CASSFSTDRQVDPINTEAFF
CDR3 DNA: TGCGCCAGCAGCTTCAGTACGGACAGGCAAGTAGACCCTATCAACACTGAAGCTTTCTTT

D gene: TRBD1
clone size: NA
J gene: TRBJ2-5
V gene: TRBV10-1
CDR3 protein: CASSEGQGEETQYF
CDR3 DNA: TGCGCCAGCAGTGAAGGTCAGGGGGAAGAGACCCAGTACTTC

D gene: NA
clone size: NA
J gene: TRBJ1-2
V gene: TRBV9
CDR3 protein: CASSVAGDYTF
CDR3 DNA: TGTGCCAGCAGCGTAGCGGGAGACTACACCTTC

D gene: NA
clone size: NA
J gene: TRBJ2-3
V gene: TRBV10-2
CDR3 protein: CASQPTSTDTQYF
CDR3 DNA: TGCGCCAGCCAACCAACTAGCACAGATACGCAGTATTTT

D gene: TRBD2
clone size: NA
J gene: TRBJ2-1
V gene: TRBV7-9
CDR3 protein: CSSSTPSGGKGNEQFF
CDR3 DNA: TGTTCCAGCAGCACTCCTAGCGGGGGGAAAGGCAATGAGCAGTTCTTC

D gene: TRBD1
clone size: NA
J gene: TRBJ2-7
V gene: TRBV15
CDR3 protein: CATSRLDRGAYEQYF
CDR3 DNA: TGTGCCACCAGCCGCCTAGACAGGGGGGCCTACGAGCAGTACTTC

D gene: NA
clone size: NA
J gene: TRBJ2-7
V gene: TRBV11-2
CDR3 protein: CASSLRLSYEQYF
CDR3 DNA: TGTGCCAGCAGCTTAAGACTCTCCTACGAGCAGTACTTC

D gene: NA
clone size: NA
J gene: TRBJ2-3
V gene: TRBV29-1
CDR3 protein: CSVGGEGGSTDTQYF
CDR3 DNA: TGCAGCGTTGGGGGGGAGGGGGGAAGCACAGATACGCAGTATTTT

D gene: TRBD2
clone size: once
J gene: TRBJ2-1
V gene: TRBV11-1
CDR3 protein: CASSAPPAGGAYNEQFF
CDR3 DNA: TGTGCCAGCAGCGCCCCCCCGGCCGGGGGGGCCTACAATGAGCAGTTCTTC

D gene: NA
clone size: NA
J gene: TRBJ1-2
V gene: TRBV7-9
CDR3 protein: CASSLGSGYGYTF
CDR3 DNA: TGTGCCAGCAGCTTAGGGTCAGGGTATGGCTACACCTTC

D gene: TRBD1
clone size: NA
J gene: TRBJ2-2
V gene: TRBV5-1
CDR3 protein: CASSQQGGNTGELFF
CDR3 DNA: TGCGCCAGCTCCCAACAGGGGGGGAACACCGGGGAGCTGTTTTTT

D gene: NA
clone size: NA
J gene: TRBJ2-1
V gene: TRBV15
CDR3 protein: CATSRSSGYNEQFF
CDR3 DNA: TGTGCCACCAGCAGGTCATCGGGATACAATGAGCAGTTCTTC

D gene: NA
clone size: NA
J gene: TRBJ2-7
V gene: TRBV27
CDR3 protein: CASSLTVFVNSFSYEQYF
CDR3 DNA: TGCGCCAGCAGTTTAACGGTATTTGTGAACAGTTTCTCCTACGAGCAGTACTTC

D gene: NA
clone size: NA
J gene: TRBJ2-3
V gene: TRBV5-1
CDR3 protein: CASQRPGDPTDTQYF
CDR3 DNA: TGCGCCAGCCAAAGACCCGGGGATCCCACAGATACGCAGTATTTT

D gene: NA
clone size: NA
J gene: TRBJ1-2
V gene: TRBV27
CDR3 protein: CASKAGDGYTF
CDR3 DNA: TGTGCCAGCAAGGCGGGGGATGGCTACACCTTC

D gene: TRBD1
clone size: few
J gene: TRBJ1-1
V gene: TRBV10-1
CDR3 protein: CASSTTGGTEAFF
CDR3 DNA: TGCGCCAGCAGTACGACAGGGGGGACTGAAGCTTTCTTT

D gene: NA
clone size: NA
J gene: TRBJ2-7
V gene: TRBV18
CDR3 protein: CASSPLGGLTDEQYF
CDR3 DNA: TGTGCCAGCTCACCACTGGGGGGTTTGACGGACGAGCAGTACTTC

D gene: NA
clone size: NA
J gene: TRBJ1-1
V gene: TRBV20-1
CDR3 protein: CSYPGNTEAFF
CDR3 DNA: TGCAGTTACCCGGGGAACACTGAAGCTTTCTTT

D gene: NA
clone size: NA
J gene: TRBJ2-7
V gene: TRBV5-1
CDR3 protein: CASSLVSSFFHEQYF
CDR3 DNA: TGCGCCAGCAGCTTGGTGTCGAGTTTCTTCCACGAGCAGTACTTC

D gene: TRBD1
clone size: NA
J gene: TRBJ1-1
V gene: TRBV14
CDR3 protein: CASSHKRWDREEAFF
CDR3 DNA: TGTGCCAGCAGCCATAAGAGGTGGGACAGGGAAGAAGCTTTCTTT